This TCR beta chain came from a study of T cell changes during pregnancy in multiple sclerosis (dated by TCRdb to about 2019). In the study overall: Changes in the T cell repertoire over the course of pregnancy were examined in this study in women with multiple sclerosis.

The CDR3 sequence holds 17 residues, the cysteine and phenylalanine included. Only CDR3 DNA remains: 51 bases, in frame from the first base. V is trimmed back by 3 bases and J by 3 bases, and the junction contains 6 bases that no gene match accounts for. CDR1 and CDR2, looked up from the germline V gene, are SGHDN and FVKESK. Library creation used the immunoSEQ multiplex PCR assay. This immuneACCESS table, as held by TCRdb, lists in-frame sequences with V and J called but not all clones. Of the missing ones, under half trace to an unresolved V gene in checked studies; the others have no known cause. The sample table lists some 100,000 clones, 94% of them with a count of one. Together, the top ten hold 0.7% to 0.9% of the sample. On this clone itself: Its antigen remains unidentified. Base qualities were left out, and no much larger clone turns up one base away.

The clonotype originates from a female donor with multiple sclerosis, enrolled in a pregnancy study. Recombination joined TRBV14 with TRBJ2-3; 13 middle bases align to TRBD2. The sequences come from peripheral blood, collected before pregnancy. The CDR3 region has the sequence CASSQKGTSGNTDTQYF. The sequenced DNA is TGTGCCAGCAGCCAGAAAGGGACTAGCGGGAATACAGATACGCAGTATTTT.